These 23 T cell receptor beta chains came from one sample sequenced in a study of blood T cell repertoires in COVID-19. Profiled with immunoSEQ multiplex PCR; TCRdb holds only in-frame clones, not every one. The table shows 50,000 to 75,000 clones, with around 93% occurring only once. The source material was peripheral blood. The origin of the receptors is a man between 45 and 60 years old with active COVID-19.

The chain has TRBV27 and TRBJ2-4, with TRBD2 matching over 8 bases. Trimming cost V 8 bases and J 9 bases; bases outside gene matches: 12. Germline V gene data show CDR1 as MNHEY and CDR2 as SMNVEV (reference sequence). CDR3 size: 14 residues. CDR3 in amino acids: CASYSAGEVPIQYF. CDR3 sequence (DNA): TGTGCCAGCTATTCAGCGGGAGAGGTACCCATTCAGTACTTC.

This chain's CDR3 is CASTERGPPGRTDTQYF. CDR3 DNA sequence: TGTGCCAGTACGGAGCGGGGGCCCCCGGGCCGCACAGATACGCAGTATTTT. The chain recombines TRBV19 with TRBJ2-3, with 8 bases that match TRBD2. The CDR3 runs to 17 residues. The ends lost 7 bases at V and 1 base at J; junction bases unmatched: 13. The germline V gene encodes CDR1 LNHDA and CDR2 SQIVND (reference sequence).

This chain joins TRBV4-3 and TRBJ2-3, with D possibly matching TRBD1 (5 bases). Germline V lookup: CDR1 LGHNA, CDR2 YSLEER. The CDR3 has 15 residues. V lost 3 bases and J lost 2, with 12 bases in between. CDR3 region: CASSHRAFPTDTQYF. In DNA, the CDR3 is TGCGCCAGCAGCCACAGGGCCTTTCCCACAGATACGCAGTATTTT.

Here the CDR3 reads CASSVSGSLNTGELFF. DNA for the CDR3: TGTGCCAGCAGCGTTAGCGGGTCTTTGAACACCGGGGAGCTGTTTTTT. V gene TRBV5-4 combines with J gene TRBJ2-2; TRBD2 agrees at 7 bases. The CDR3 loop spans 16 amino acids. J lost 1 base, V lost 4 bases, and 7 bases had no gene match. Germline assignment: CDR1 SGHNT and CDR2 YYREEE (reference sequence).

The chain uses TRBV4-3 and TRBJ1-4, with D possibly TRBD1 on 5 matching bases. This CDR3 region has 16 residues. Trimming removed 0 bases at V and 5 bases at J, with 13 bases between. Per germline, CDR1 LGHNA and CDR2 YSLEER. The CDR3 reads CASSQDGGTVNEKLFF. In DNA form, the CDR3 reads TGCGCCAGCAGCCAAGATGGGGGGACGGTGAATGAAAAACTGTTTTTT.

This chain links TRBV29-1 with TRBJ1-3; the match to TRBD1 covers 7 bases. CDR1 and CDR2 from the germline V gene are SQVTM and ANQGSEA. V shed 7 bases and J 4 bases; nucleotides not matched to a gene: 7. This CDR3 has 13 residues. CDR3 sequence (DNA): TGCAGCGCCCAAGGGGGCGGGGGAAACACCATATATTTT. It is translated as CSAQGGGGNTIYF.

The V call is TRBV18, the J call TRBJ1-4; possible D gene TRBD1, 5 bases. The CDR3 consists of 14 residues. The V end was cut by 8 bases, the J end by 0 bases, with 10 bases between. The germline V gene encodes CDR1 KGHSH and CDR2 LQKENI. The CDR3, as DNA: TGTGCCAGCGCGCAGGGTGCAACTAATGAAAAACTGTTTTTT. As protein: CASAQGATNEKLFF.

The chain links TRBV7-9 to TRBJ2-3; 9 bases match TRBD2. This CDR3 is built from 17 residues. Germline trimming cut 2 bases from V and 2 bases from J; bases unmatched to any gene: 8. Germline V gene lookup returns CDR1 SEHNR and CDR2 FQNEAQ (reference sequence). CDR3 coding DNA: TGTGCCAGCAGCTTAAGGGCGACTAGCGGAACCACAGATACGCAGTATTTT. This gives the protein CASSLRATSGTTDTQYF. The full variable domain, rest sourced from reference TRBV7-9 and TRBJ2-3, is DTGVSQNPRHKITKRGQNVTFRCDPISEHNRLYWYRQTLGQGPEFLTYFQNEAQLEKSRLLSDRFSAERPKGSFSTLEIQRTEQGDSAMYLCASSLRATSGTTDTQYFGPGTRLTVL.

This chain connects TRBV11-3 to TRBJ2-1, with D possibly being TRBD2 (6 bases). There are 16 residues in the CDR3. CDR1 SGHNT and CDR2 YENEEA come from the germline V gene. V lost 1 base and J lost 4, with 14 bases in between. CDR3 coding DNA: TGTGCCAGCAGCTTAGGAGGAGGGGTCGGTTACAATGAGCAGTTCTTC. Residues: CASSLGGGVGYNEQFF. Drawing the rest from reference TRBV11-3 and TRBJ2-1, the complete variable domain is EAGVVQSPRYKIIEKKQPVAFWCNPISGHNTLYWYLQNLGQGPELLIRYENEEAVDDSQLPKDRFSAERLKGVDSTLKIQPAELGDSAVYLCASSLGGGVGYNEQFFGPGTRLTVL.

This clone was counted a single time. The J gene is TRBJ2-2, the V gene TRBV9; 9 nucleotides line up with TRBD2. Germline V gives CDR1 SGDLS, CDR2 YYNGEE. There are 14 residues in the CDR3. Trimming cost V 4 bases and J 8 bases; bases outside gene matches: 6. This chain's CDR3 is CASSPGTSFGELFF. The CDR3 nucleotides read TGTGCCAGCAGCCCTGGGACTAGCTTTGGGGAGCTGTTTTTT.

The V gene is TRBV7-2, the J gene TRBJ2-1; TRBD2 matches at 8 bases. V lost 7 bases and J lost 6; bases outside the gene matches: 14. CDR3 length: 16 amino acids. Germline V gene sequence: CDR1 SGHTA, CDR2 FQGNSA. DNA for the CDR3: TGTGCCAGCAACTTCCCCATAGCGGGATTGCCCAATGAGCAGTTCTTC. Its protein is CASNFPIAGLPNEQFF. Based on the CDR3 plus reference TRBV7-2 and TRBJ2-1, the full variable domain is GAGVSQSPSNKVTEKGKDVELRCDPISGHTALYWYRQSLGQGLEFLIYFQGNSAPDKSGLPSDRFSAERTGGSVSTLTIQRTQQEDSAVYLCASNFPIAGLPNEQFFGPGTRLTVL.

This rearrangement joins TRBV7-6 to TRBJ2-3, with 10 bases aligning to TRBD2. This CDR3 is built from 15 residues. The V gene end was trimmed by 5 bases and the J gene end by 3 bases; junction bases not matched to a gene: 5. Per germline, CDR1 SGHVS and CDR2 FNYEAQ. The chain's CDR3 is CASSPSGSATDTQYF. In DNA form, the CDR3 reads TGTGCCAGCAGCCCTAGCGGGAGTGCGACAGATACGCAGTATTTT.

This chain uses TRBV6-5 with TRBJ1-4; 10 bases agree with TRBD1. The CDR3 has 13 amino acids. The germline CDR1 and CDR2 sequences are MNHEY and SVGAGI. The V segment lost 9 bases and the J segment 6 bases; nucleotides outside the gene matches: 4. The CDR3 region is CASGTGDDEKLFF. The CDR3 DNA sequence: TGTGCCAGTGGGACAGGGGATGATGAAAAACTGTTTTTT.

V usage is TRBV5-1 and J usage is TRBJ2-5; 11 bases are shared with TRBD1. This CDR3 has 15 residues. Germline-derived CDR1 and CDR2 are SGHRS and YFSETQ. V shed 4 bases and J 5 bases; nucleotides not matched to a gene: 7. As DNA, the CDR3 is TGCGCCAGCAGCCAAAGGACAGGGGGCGGTGAGACCCAGTACTTC. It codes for CASSQRTGGGETQYF.

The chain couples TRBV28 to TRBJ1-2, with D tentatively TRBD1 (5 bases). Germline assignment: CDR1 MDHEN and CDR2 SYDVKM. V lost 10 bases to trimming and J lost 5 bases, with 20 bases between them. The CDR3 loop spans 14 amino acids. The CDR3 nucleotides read TGTGCCACCAAGACGTCGGGGGTCTCTTATGGCTACACCTTC. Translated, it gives CATKTSGVSYGYTF.

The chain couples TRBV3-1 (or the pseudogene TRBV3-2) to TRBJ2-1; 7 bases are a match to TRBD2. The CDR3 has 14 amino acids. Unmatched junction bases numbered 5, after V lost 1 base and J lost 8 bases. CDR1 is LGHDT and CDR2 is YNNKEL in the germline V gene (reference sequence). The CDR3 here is CASSQGTSFYEQFF. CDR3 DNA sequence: TGTGCCAGCAGCCAAGGGACTAGTTTTTATGAGCAGTTCTTC.

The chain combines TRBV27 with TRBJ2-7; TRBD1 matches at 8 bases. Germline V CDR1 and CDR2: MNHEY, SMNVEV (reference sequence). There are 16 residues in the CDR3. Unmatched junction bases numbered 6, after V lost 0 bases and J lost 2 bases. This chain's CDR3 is CASSLSSDRAPYEQYF. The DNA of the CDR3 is TGTGCCAGCAGTTTATCTTCGGACAGGGCCCCCTACGAGCAGTACTTC.

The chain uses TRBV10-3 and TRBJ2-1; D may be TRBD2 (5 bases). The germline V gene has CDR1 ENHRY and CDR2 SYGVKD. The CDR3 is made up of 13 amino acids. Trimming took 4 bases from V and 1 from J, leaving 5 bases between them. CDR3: CAISGESYNEQFF. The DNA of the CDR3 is TGTGCCATCAGTGGGGAGTCCTACAATGAGCAGTTCTTC.

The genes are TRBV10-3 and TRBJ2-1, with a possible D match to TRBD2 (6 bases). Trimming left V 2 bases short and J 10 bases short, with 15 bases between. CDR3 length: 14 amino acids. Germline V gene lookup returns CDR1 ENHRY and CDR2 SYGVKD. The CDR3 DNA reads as TGTGCCATCAGTGAGCAAGCTAGCGTGGAGGAGCAGTTCTTC. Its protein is CAISEQASVEEQFF.

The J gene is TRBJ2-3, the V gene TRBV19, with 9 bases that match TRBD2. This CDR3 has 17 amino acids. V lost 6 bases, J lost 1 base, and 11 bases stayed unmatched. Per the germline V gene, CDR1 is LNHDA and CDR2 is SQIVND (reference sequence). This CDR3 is CASRLIRASGGTDTQYF. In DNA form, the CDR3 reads TGTGCCAGTAGGTTGATCCGGGCTAGCGGGGGCACAGATACGCAGTATTTT.

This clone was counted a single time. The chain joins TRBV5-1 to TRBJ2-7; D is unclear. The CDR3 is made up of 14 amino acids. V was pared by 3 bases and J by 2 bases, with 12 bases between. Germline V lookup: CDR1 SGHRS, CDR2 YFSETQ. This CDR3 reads CASSSIGHAYEQYF. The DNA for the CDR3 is TGCGCCAGCAGCTCGATTGGGCATGCCTACGAGCAGTACTTC.

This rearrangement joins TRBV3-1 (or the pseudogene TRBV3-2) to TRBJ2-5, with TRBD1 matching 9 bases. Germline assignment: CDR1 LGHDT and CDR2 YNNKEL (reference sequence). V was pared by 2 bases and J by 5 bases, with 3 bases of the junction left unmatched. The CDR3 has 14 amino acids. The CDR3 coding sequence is TGTGCCAGCAGCCAACCCGGACAGGGGGAGACCCAGTACTTC. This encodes CASSQPGQGETQYF.

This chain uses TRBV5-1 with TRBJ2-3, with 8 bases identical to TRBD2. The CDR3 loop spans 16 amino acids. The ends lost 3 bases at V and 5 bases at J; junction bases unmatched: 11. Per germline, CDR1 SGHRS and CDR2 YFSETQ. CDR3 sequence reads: CASSSLTGLAGDTQYF. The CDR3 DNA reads TGCGCCAGCAGCTCGCTGACGGGTCTAGCGGGAGATACGCAGTATTTT.